This is a list of T cell receptor beta chains from one sample in a study of HIV-infected patients and healthy controls. In TCRdb, the 5' RACE reads were re-called with MiXCR into one record per CDR3 protein. The table lists around 67,000 distinct CDR3 sequences, about 17% of them singletons. What was sequenced was CD4+ T cells from blood. The receptors stem from a human donor in good health. The CDR3 runs from the conserved cysteine through the conserved F or W. A D gene is named only where the DNA matches it firmly. A row's size may be missing; if present it is once, few, many or a size class.

j_call: TRBJ2-7; v_call: TRBV20-1; d_call: TRBD1; clone_size: .; cdr3_aa: CSATGDSSYEQYF; cdr3_nt: TGCAGTGCTACCGGGGACAGCTCCTACGAGCAGTACTTC
j_call: TRBJ2-1; v_call: TRBV20-1; d_call: .; clone_size: few; cdr3_aa: CSARLNEQFF; cdr3_nt: TGCAGTGCTCGACTCAATGAGCAGTTCTTC
j_call: TRBJ2-5; v_call: TRBV20-1; d_call: TRBD1; clone_size: many; cdr3_aa: CSAKKITGGASETQYF; cdr3_nt: TGCAGTGCTAAGAAAATAACAGGGGGCGCGTCCGAGACCCAGTACTTC
j_call: TRBJ2-5; v_call: TRBV7-2; d_call: TRBD2; clone_size: .; cdr3_aa: CASSMPGLAGGQKTQYF; cdr3_nt: TGTGCCAGCAGCATGCCGGGACTAGCGGGGGGCCAGAAGACCCAGTACTTC
j_call: TRBJ1-2; v_call: TRBV28; d_call: .; clone_size: once; cdr3_aa: CASSITGGGNYGYTF; cdr3_nt: TGTGCCAGCAGCATTACGGGGGGAGGGAACTATGGCTACACCTTC
j_call: TRBJ2-7; v_call: TRBV19; d_call: .; clone_size: few; cdr3_aa: CATLRPDGLQYF; cdr3_nt: TGTGCCACTCTGAGACCGGATGGGTTGCAGTACTTC
j_call: TRBJ2-4; v_call: TRBV5-1; d_call: TRBD1; clone_size: .; cdr3_aa: CASSKDGQGENIQYF; cdr3_nt: TGCGCCAGCAGCAAGGACGGACAGGGCGAAAACATTCAGTACTTC
j_call: TRBJ1-3; v_call: TRBV2; d_call: .; clone_size: few; cdr3_aa: CASASRVSGNTIYF; cdr3_nt: TGTGCCAGCGCGAGTAGGGTCTCTGGAAACACCATATATTTT
j_call: TRBJ2-2; v_call: TRBV6-4; d_call: .; clone_size: many; cdr3_aa: CASSAVQNTGELFF; cdr3_nt: TGTGCCAGCAGTGCGGTACAGAACACCGGGGAGCTGTTTTTT
j_call: TRBJ1-1; v_call: TRBV19; d_call: .; clone_size: .; cdr3_aa: CASSFVFRATTEAFF; cdr3_nt: TGTGCCAGTAGTTTTGTTTTCAGGGCGACAACTGAAGCTTTCTTT
j_call: TRBJ2-7; v_call: TRBV12-3/TRBV12-4; d_call: .; clone_size: few; cdr3_aa: CASSPTLRGGGEQYF; cdr3_nt: TGTGCCAGCAGCCCCACTCTGAGGGGAGGAGGCGAGCAGTACTTC
j_call: TRBJ2-3; v_call: TRBV5-1; d_call: TRBD1; clone_size: .; cdr3_aa: CASRVPGQGARDTQYF; cdr3_nt: TGCGCCAGTAGAGTCCCGGGACAGGGCGCCCGAGATACGCAGTATTTT